This TCR beta chain is from a study of vaccination and CD4 T cells after COVID-19. Study overall: After nasal swab PCR-confirmed SARS-CoV-2, eight to ten convalescents had mild disease and one severe. Each control was exposed to a CEFX pool, an HIV-1 Nef pool, or no peptide at all.

Stated treatment: approximately nine-day PBMC culture with coronavirus spike peptide pools or control peptides (ViraFEST assay). Following a culture period (approximately nine days), negative selection was used to isolate CD4+ T cells. V was shortened by 8 bases and J by 0 bases, with 5 bases between the two germline ends. Germline CDR1 reads SGHTA; CDR2 reads FQGNSA. The CDR3 contains 12 residues. Comments on this clonotype: The antigen is undetermined.

Cultured CD4+ T-cell DNA underwent Oncomine TCR Beta short-read sequencing. The template was genomic DNA from cultured CD4+ T cells. TCRdb passed the PCR reads through MiXCR, listing each CDR3 protein once. The sample has several thousand distinct CDR3 sequences, about 70% seen once; the top ten hold 33%. Sequencing input: CD4+ T cells from blood, cultured in vitro. The V and J genes are TRBV7-2 and TRBJ2-4; D unclear. The TCR comes from a human donor who had recovered from COVID-19. The CDR3 DNA is TGTGCCAGCTCACAAGCCAAAAACATTCAGTACTTC. This codes for CASSQAKNIQYF.